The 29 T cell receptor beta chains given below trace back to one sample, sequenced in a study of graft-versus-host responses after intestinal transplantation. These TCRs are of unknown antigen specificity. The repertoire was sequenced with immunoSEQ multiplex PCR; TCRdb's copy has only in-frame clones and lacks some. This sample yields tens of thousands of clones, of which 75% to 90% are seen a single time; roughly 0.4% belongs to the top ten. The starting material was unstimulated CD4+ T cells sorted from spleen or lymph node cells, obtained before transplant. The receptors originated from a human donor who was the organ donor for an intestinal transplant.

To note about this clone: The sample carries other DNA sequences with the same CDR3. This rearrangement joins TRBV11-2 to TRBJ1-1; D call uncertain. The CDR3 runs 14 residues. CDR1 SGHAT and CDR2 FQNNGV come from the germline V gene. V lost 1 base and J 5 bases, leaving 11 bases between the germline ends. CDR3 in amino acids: CASSLVPGGTEAFF. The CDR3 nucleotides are TGTGCCAGCAGCTTAGTACCGGGAGGAACTGAAGCTTTCTTT.

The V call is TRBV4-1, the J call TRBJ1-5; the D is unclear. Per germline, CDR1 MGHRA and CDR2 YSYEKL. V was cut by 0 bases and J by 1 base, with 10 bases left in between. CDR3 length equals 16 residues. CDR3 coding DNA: TGCGCCAGCAGCCAAGACACCGGTCACAGCAATCAGCCCCAGCATTTT. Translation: CASSQDTGHSNQPQHF.

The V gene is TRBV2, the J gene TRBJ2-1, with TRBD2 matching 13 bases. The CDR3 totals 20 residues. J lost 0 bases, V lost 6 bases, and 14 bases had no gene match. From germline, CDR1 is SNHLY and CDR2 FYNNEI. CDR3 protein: CASSDYRLAGGPFSYNEQFF. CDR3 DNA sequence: TGTGCCAGCAGCGACTACCGACTAGCGGGGGGCCCATTCTCCTACAATGAGCAGTTCTTC.

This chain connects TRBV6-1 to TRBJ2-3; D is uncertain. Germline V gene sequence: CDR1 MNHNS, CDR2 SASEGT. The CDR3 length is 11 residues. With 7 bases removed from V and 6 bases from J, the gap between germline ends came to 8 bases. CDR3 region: CASNYRDTQYF. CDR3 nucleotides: TGTGCCAGCAACTATCGGGATACGCAGTATTTT.

CDR3 nucleotides: TGCGCCAGCAGCCAAACCGGGACAGGGGAGTATAATTCACCCCTCCACTTT. This encodes CASSQTGTGEYNSPLHF. The gene calls are TRBV4-3 and TRBJ1-6; TRBD1 matches 10 bases. V was clipped by 2 bases and J by 4 bases; unmatched bases: 5. This CDR3 region has 17 residues. The V gene's germline CDR1 is LGHNA and CDR2 YSLEER.

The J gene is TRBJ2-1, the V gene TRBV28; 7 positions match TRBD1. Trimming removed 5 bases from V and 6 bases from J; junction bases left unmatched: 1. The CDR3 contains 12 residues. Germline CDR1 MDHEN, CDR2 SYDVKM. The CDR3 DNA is TGTGCCAGCAGTGGACAGGCCAATGAGCAGTTCTTC. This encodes CASSGQANEQFF.

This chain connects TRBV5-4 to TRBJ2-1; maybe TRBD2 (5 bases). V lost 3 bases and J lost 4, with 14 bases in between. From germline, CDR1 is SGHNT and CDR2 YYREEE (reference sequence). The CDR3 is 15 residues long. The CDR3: CASSSRSGPYNEQFF. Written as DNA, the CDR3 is TGTGCCAGCAGCTCCAGAAGCGGACCTTACAATGAGCAGTTCTTC. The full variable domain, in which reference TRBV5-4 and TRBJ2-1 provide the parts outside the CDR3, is ETGVTQSPTHLIKTRGQQVTLRCSSQSGHNTVSWYQQALGQGPQFIFQYYREEENGRGNFPPRFSGLQFPNYSSELNVNALELDDSALYLCASSSRSGPYNEQFFGPGTRLTVL.

This CDR3 is CASRPYTGWTEAFF. CDR3 bases: TGTGCCAGCAGGCCGTATACAGGGTGGACTGAAGCTTTCTTT. The rearrangement links TRBV7-2 to TRBJ1-1; D might be TRBD1 (6 bases). Trimming took off 6 bases at V and 5 bases at J, with 16 bases between the two ends. Per the germline V gene, CDR1 is SGHTA and CDR2 is FQGNSA. The CDR3 is 14 residues long.

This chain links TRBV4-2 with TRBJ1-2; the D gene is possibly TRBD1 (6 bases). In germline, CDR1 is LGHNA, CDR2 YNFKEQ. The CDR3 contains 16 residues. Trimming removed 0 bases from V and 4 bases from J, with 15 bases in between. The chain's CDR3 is CASSQDEGGRVYGYTF. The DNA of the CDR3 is TGTGCCAGCAGCCAAGATGAGGGGGGGAGGGTCTATGGCTACACCTTC.

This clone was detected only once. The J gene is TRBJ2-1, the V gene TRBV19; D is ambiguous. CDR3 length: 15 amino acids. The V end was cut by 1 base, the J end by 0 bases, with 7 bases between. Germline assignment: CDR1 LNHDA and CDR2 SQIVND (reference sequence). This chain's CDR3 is CASSIVPSSYNEQFF. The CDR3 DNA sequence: TGTGCCAGTAGTATAGTCCCCAGCTCCTACAATGAGCAGTTCTTC. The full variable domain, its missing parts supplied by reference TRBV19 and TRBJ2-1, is DGGITQSPKYLFRKEGQNVTLSCEQNLNHDAMYWYRQDPGQGLRLIYYSQIVNDFQKGDIAEGYSVSREKKESFPLTVTSAQKNPTAFYLCASSIVPSSYNEQFFGPGTRLTVL.

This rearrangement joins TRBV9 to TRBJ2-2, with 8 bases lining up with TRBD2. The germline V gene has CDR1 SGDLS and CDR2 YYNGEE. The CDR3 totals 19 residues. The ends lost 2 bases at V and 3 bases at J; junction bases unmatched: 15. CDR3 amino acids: CASSVTSHRRGGYTGELFF. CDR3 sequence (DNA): TGTGCCAGCAGCGTCACTAGCCATCGACGGGGGGGTTACACCGGGGAGCTGTTTTTT.

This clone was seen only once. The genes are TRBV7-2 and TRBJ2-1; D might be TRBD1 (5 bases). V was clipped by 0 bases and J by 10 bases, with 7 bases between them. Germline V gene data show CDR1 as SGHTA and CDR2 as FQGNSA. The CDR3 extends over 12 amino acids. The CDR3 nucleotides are TGTGCCAGCAGCTTAGCCGCAGGGGAGCAGTTCTTC. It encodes CASSLAAGEQFF.

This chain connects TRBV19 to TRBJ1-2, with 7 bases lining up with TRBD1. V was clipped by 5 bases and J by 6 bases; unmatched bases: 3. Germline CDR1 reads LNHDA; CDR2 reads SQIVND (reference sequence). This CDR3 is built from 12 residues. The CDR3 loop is CASSDRVHGYTF. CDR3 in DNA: TGTGCCAGTAGTGACAGGGTTCATGGCTACACCTTC.

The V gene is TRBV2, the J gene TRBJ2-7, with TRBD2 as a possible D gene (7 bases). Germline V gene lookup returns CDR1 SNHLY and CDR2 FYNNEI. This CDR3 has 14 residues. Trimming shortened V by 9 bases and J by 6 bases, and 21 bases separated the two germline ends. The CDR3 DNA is TGTGCCAGAAGGGGGGGAAGTCTGGATAGCGAGCAGTACGTC. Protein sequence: CARRGGSLDSEQYV.

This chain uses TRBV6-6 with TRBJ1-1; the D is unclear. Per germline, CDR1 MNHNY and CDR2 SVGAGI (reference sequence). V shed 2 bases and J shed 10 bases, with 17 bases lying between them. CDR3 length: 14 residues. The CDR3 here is CASSYRVTSEGAFF. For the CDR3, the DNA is TGTGCCAGCAGTTACAGGGTGACGAGTGAGGGAGCTTTCTTT.

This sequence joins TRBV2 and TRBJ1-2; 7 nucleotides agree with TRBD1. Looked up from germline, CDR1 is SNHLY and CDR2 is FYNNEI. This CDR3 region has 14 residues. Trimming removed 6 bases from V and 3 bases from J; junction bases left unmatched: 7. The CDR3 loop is CASSAGTAYYGYTF. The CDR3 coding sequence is TGTGCCAGCAGCGCCGGGACAGCCTACTATGGCTACACCTTC.

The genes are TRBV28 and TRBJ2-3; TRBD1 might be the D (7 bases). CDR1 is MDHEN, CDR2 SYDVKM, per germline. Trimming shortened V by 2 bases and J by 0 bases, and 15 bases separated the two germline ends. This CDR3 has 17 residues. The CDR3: CASSLPTSGGSTDTQYF. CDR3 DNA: TGTGCCAGCAGTTTACCCACCTCAGGGGGGAGCACAGATACGCAGTATTTT.

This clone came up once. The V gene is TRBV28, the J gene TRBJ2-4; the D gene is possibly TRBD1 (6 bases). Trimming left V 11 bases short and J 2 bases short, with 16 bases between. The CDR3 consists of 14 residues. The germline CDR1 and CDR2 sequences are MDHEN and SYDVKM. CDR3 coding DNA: TGTGCCTGCCACCAAACAGGGTCCAAAAACATTCAGTACTTC. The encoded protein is CACHQTGSKNIQYF. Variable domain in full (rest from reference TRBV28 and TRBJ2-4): DVKVTQSSRYLVKRTGEKVFLECVQDMDHENMFWYRQDPGLGLRLIYFSYDVKMKEKGDIPEGYSVSREKKERFSLILESASTNQTSMYLCACHQTGSKNIQYFGAGTRLSVL.

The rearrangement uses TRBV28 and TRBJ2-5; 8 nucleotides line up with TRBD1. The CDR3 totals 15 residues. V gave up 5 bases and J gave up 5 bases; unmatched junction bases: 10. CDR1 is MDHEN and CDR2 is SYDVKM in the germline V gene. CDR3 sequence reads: CASSAIDRGDETQYF. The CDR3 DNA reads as TGTGCCAGCAGTGCCATCGACAGGGGTGACGAGACCCAGTACTTC.

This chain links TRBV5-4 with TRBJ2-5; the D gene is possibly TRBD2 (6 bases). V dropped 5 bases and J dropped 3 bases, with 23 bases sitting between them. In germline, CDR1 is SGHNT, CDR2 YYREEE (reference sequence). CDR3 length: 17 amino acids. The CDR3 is CASRGLKGSLLKETQYF. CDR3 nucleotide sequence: TGTGCCAGCAGGGGACTGAAGGGGAGTCTCTTAAAAGAGACCCAGTACTTC.

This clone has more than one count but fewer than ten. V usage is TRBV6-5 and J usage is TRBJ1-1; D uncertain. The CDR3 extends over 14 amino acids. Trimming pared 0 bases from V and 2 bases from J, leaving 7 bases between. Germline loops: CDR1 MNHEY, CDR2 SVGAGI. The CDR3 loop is CASSYSVLNTEAFF. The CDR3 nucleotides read TGTGCCAGCAGTTACTCGGTACTTAACACTGAAGCTTTCTTT.

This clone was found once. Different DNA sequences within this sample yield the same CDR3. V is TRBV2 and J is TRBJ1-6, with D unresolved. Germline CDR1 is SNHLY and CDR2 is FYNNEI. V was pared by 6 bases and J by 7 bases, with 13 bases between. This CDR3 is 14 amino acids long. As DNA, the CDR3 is TGTGCCAGCAGGGGCGGACGAGGGAATTCACCCCTCCACTTT. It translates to CASRGGRGNSPLHF.

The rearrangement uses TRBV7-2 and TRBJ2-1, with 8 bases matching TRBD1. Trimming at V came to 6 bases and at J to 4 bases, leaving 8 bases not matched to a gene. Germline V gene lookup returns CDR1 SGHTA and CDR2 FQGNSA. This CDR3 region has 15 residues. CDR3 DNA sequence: TGTGCCAGCAGTTACCGGACAGGGAATTACAATGAGCAGTTCTTC. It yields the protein CASSYRTGNYNEQFF. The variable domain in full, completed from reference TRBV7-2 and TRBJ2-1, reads GAGVSQSPSNKVTEKGKDVELRCDPISGHTALYWYRQSLGQGLEFLIYFQGNSAPDKSGLPSDRFSAERTGGSVSTLTIQRTQQEDSAVYLCASSYRTGNYNEQFFGPGTRLTVL.

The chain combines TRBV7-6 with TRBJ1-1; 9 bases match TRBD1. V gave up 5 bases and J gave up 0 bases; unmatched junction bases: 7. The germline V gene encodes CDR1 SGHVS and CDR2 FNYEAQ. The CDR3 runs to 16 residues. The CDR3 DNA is TGTGCCAGCAGCCTCGGGACAGGGTTTATGAACACTGAAGCTTTCTTT. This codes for CASSLGTGFMNTEAFF.

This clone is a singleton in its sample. The CDR3: CASSRTVAGTGELFF. The CDR3 DNA sequence: TGTGCCAGCTCACGGACCGTCGCGGGCACCGGGGAGCTGTTTTTT. The chain links TRBV18 to TRBJ2-2; a weak D match, TRBD2 (5 bases). This CDR3 is 15 amino acids long. Germline values: CDR1 KGHSH, CDR2 LQKENI. V dropped 4 bases and J dropped 4 bases, with 13 bases sitting between them.

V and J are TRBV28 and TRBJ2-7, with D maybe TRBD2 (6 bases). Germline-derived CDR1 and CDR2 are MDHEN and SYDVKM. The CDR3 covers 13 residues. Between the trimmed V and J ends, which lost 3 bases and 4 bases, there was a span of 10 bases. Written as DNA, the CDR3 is TGTGCCAGCAGTTTCGGAGGGAAGTACGAGCAGTACGTC. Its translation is CASSFGGKYEQYV.

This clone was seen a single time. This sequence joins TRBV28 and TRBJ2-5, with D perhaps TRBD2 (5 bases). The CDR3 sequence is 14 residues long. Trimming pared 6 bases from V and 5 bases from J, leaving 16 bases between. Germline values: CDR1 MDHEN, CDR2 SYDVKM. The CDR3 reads CASSHPSGMETQYF. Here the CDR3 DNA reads TGTGCCAGCAGCCACCCGTCGGGGATGGAGACCCAGTACTTC.

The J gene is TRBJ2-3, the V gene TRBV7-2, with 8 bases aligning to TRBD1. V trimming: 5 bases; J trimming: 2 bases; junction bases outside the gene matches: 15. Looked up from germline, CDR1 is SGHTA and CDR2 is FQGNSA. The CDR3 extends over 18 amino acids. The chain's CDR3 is CASSRSPVWGQVTDTQYF. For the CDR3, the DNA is TGTGCCAGCAGCCGGAGCCCAGTTTGGGGACAGGTCACAGATACGCAGTATTTT.

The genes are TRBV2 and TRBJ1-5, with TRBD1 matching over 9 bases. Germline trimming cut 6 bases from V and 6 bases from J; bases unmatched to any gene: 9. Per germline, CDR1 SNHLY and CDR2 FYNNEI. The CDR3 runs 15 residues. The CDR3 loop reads CASSGEGQGTQPQHF. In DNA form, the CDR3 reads TGTGCCAGCAGCGGGGAAGGACAGGGGACTCAGCCCCAGCATTTT.